These 29 T cell receptor beta chains were sequenced from one sample in a study of cytomegalovirus exposure and HLA in healthy donors. The method was immunoSEQ multiplex PCR; TCRdb's version includes in-frame clones alone and lacks a portion of them. The table lists 150,000 to 200,000 clones, approximately 80% of them singletons. Sequenced input: PBMCs. The receptors here all came from a man in his late teens or twenties in good health and CMV-seropositive.

The V call is TRBV28, the J call TRBJ1-3, with 7 bases lining up with TRBD1. Germline loops: CDR1 MDHEN, CDR2 SYDVKM. The CDR3 extends over 16 amino acids. J was trimmed by 0 bases and V by 3 bases; bases with no gene match: 5. The CDR3 DNA reads as TGTGCCAGCAGTTTGGGGACAGCCGTCTCTGGAAACACCATATATTTT. It encodes CASSLGTAVSGNTIYF. Complete variable domain (other parts from reference TRBV28 and TRBJ1-3): DVKVTQSSRYLVKRTGEKVFLECVQDMDHENMFWYRQDPGLGLRLIYFSYDVKMKEKGDIPEGYSVSREKKERFSLILESASTNQTSMYLCASSLGTAVSGNTIYFGEGSWLTVV.

This chain connects TRBV30 to TRBJ2-5; 8 bases line up with TRBD2. Germline-derived CDR1 and CDR2 are GTSNPN and SVGIG (reference sequence). This CDR3 has 13 amino acids. The junction had 3 bases not matched to a gene; V was cut back by 1 base and J by 5 bases. This CDR3 reads CAWSDAGGETQYF. CDR3 nucleotides: TGTGCCTGGAGTGACGCGGGAGGTGAGACCCAGTACTTC.

The V gene is TRBV29-1, the J gene TRBJ1-2, with a possible D match to TRBD1 (5 bases). The germline V gene has CDR1 SQVTM and CDR2 ANQGSEA. CDR3 length: 13 residues. Between the trimmed V and J ends, which lost 7 bases and 6 bases, there was a span of 18 bases. CDR3 DNA: TGCAGCGCAGCATACCGGAGGGGAAATGGCTACACCTTC. Residues: CSAAYRRGNGYTF.

For this clone: Additional DNA sequences in this sample encode the identical CDR3. V and J are TRBV19 and TRBJ1-5, with TRBD1 as a possible D gene (6 bases). From germline, CDR1 is LNHDA and CDR2 SQIVND (reference sequence). CDR3 size: 14 residues. V was shortened by 3 bases and J by 2 bases, with 8 bases between the two germline ends. DNA of the CDR3: TGTGCCAGTAGTATCCAGGGGCGCAATCAGCCCCAGCATTTT. Its protein is CASSIQGRNQPQHF.

The J gene is TRBJ2-4, the V gene TRBV5-6; D gene unclear. The CDR3 has 16 amino acids. Germline assignment: CDR1 SGHDT and CDR2 YYEEEE. The V end lost 3 bases, the J end lost 0 bases, and 13 bases lay between the germline ends. The CDR3 region has the DNA TGTGCCAGCAGCTCCGCTACAGCACTAGCCAAAAACATTCAGTACTTC. The encoded protein is CASSSATALAKNIQYF.

This clone has a single count. The chain links TRBV30 to TRBJ2-3; D possibly corresponds to TRBD1 (6 bases). Per the germline V gene, CDR1 is GTSNPN and CDR2 is SVGIG (reference sequence). Trimming stripped 0 bases from V and 6 bases from J, with 7 bases between. This CDR3 has 12 residues. The CDR3 region is CAWSVGQDTQYF. The DNA for the CDR3 is TGTGCCTGGAGTGTTGGACAGGATACGCAGTATTTT.

The V call is TRBV4-2, the J call TRBJ2-7, with 13 bases lining up with TRBD2. Unmatched junction bases numbered 7, after V lost 4 bases and J lost 7 bases. Germline CDR1 reads LGHNA; CDR2 reads YNFKEQ. The CDR3 has 15 residues. DNA of the CDR3: TGTGCCAGCAGCCTCGGGACTAGCGGGATTATGGAGCAGTACTTC. Protein sequence: CASSLGTSGIMEQYF.

The J gene is TRBJ2-7, the V gene TRBV4-2, with unresolved D. Germline-derived CDR1 and CDR2 are LGHNA and YNFKEQ. The V gene lost 0 bases and the J gene lost 2 bases, with 5 bases spanning the gap. This CDR3 is built from 13 residues. The CDR3 loop reads CASSQDNTYEQYF. As DNA, the CDR3 is TGTGCCAGCAGCCAAGATAATACCTACGAGCAGTACTTC.

The chain joins TRBV19 to TRBJ2-7, with D possibly matching TRBD2 (7 bases). Per the germline V gene, CDR1 is LNHDA and CDR2 is SQIVND (reference sequence). Trimming stripped 4 bases from V and 5 bases from J, with 18 bases between. CDR3 length: 15 amino acids. The CDR3 nucleotides read TGTGCCAGTAGTACCCCCACCGGGGGGCGCGACGAGCAGTACTTC. This encodes CASSTPTGGRDEQYF.

This clone has just one count. The chain joins TRBV6-6 to TRBJ2-2; tentative D call: TRBD2 (5 bases). CDR3 size: 15 residues. Germline-derived CDR1 and CDR2 are MNHNY and SVGAGI (reference sequence). Trimming pared 2 bases from V and 0 bases from J, leaving 7 bases between. CDR3 in amino acids: CASSYRRPNTGELFF. The CDR3 DNA follows: TGTGCCAGCAGTTACCGGAGGCCGAACACCGGGGAGCTGTTTTTT.

The CDR3 nucleotides are TGTGCCAGCAGTCCGGGACTATTCTCCTACGAGCAGTACTTC. Amino acids: CASSPGLFSYEQYF. The chain uses TRBV27 and TRBJ2-7; 7 positions agree with TRBD2. V was clipped by 5 bases and J by 0 bases; unmatched bases: 4. This CDR3 has 14 residues. Germline V gene lookup returns CDR1 MNHEY and CDR2 SMNVEV (reference sequence).

The rearrangement uses TRBV6-1 and TRBJ1-5; D is undetermined. Germline CDR1 and CDR2: MNHNS and SASEGT. With 1 base removed from V and 3 bases from J, the gap between germline ends came to 13 bases. The CDR3 contains 16 residues. The CDR3 DNA sequence: TGTGCCAGCAGTGAAGAGCAAAGGAGGAACAATCAGCCCCAGCATTTT. Protein sequence: CASSEEQRRNNQPQHF.

This rearrangement joins TRBV4-3 to TRBJ2-3; 9 bases line up with TRBD2. V gave up 0 bases and J gave up 5 bases; unmatched junction bases: 9. CDR1 and CDR2 (germline): LGHNA, YSLEER. The CDR3 totals 17 residues. In nucleotides, the CDR3 is TGCGCCAGCAGCCAAGATCGGGGCGGGAGGGCCGGAGATACGCAGTATTTT. Its protein product is CASSQDRGGRAGDTQYF.

This clone was seen just once. V is TRBV27 and J is TRBJ1-1, with 8 bases matching TRBD1. Unmatched junction bases numbered 9, after V lost 6 bases and J lost 6 bases. The CDR3 is 14 amino acids. Germline CDR1 reads MNHEY; CDR2 reads SMNVEV (reference sequence). This chain's CDR3 is CASRPTGVGSEAFF. The DNA for the CDR3 is TGTGCCAGCAGACCGACAGGGGTAGGGTCTGAAGCTTTCTTT.

The V call is TRBV29-1, the J call TRBJ2-3; 16 nucleotides match TRBD2. J gave up 5 bases and V 6 bases, and 8 bases lay outside the gene matches. Germline loops: CDR1 SQVTM, CDR2 ANQGSEA. The CDR3 runs 16 residues. CDR3 in DNA: TGCAGCGTAGCCGGGACTAGCGGGAGGGCCCTAGATACGCAGTATTTT. Translated, it gives CSVAGTSGRALDTQYF.

The CDR3 DNA is TGCGCCAGCAGCTTGGCCTTATCTAGCTACAATGAGCAGTTCTTC. This encodes CASSLALSSYNEQFF. This rearrangement joins TRBV5-1 to TRBJ2-1; no reliable D call. Germline CDR1 SGHRS, CDR2 YFSETQ. The ends were cut back, 0 bases at V and 3 bases at J, with 10 bases in the middle. The CDR3 runs 15 residues. Using reference TRBV5-1 and TRBJ2-1 for the parts outside the CDR3, the full variable domain is KAGVTQTPRYLIKTRGQQVTLSCSPISGHRSVSWYQQTPGQGLQFLFEYFSETQRNKGNFPGRFSGRQFSNSRSEMNVSTLELGDSALYLCASSLALSSYNEQFFGPGTRLTVL.

This chain connects TRBV4-2 to TRBJ2-7, with D possibly TRBD1 on 6 matching bases. Trimming took off 2 bases at V and 3 bases at J, with 14 bases between the two ends. This CDR3 has 15 residues. Germline V gives CDR1 LGHNA, CDR2 YNFKEQ. As DNA, the CDR3 is TGTGCCAGCAGCCAACCGGGACAAGCCGGCTACGAGCAGTACTTC. Its protein product is CASSQPGQAGYEQYF.

V is TRBV7-3 and J is TRBJ2-3, with 13 nucleotides matching TRBD2. With 5 bases clipped from V and 2 bases from J, the junction kept 7 bases outside the gene matches. This CDR3 region has 17 residues. CDR1 and CDR2 from the germline V gene are SGHTA and FQGTGA. Here the CDR3 reads CASSPRLAGGSTDTQYF. In nucleotides, the CDR3 is TGTGCCAGCAGCCCCCGACTAGCGGGAGGTTCCACAGATACGCAGTATTTT.

About this clone itself: The identical CDR3 is also encoded by other nucleotide sequences in the sample. The chain is built from TRBV30 and TRBJ2-3; perhaps TRBD1 as D (5 bases). V lost 3 bases, J lost 1 base, and 5 bases lay in between. Germline loops: CDR1 GTSNPN, CDR2 SVGIG (reference sequence). CDR3 size: 12 residues. The CDR3 DNA reads as TGTGCCTGGAGCAGGGGCACAGATACGCAGTATTTT. This codes for CAWSRGTDTQYF.

The V and J genes are TRBV4-3 and TRBJ2-3; D may be TRBD2 (6 bases). The CDR3 covers 17 residues. V gave up 0 bases and J gave up 0 bases, with 13 bases separating them. Per germline, CDR1 LGHNA and CDR2 YSLEER. The CDR3 spells CASSQDSGTPSTDTQYF. The CDR3 DNA follows: TGCGCCAGCAGCCAAGATTCAGGGACTCCTAGCACAGATACGCAGTATTTT.

The chain has TRBV11-3 and TRBJ2-5; a weak D match, TRBD1 (5 bases). V lost 6 bases, J lost 0 bases, and 8 bases lay in between. Germline V lookup: CDR1 SGHNT, CDR2 YENEEA. The CDR3 has 13 amino acids. CDR3 DNA: TGTGCCAGCAGTGACAGTTACCAAGAGACCCAGTACTTC. It codes for CASSDSYQETQYF.

The CDR3 DNA reads as TGTGCCAGCAGCCAAGTAGGCAGGGGCTCCTACGAGCAGTACTTC. This codes for CASSQVGRGSYEQYF. The gene calls are TRBV14 and TRBJ2-7, with a possible D match to TRBD1 (6 bases). The CDR3 covers 15 residues. V dropped 1 base and J dropped 0 bases, with 10 bases sitting between them. Germline V gene lookup returns CDR1 SGHDN and CDR2 FVKESK. The variable domain in full, with the rest retrieved from reference TRBV14 and TRBJ2-7, is EAGVTQFPSHSVIEKGQTVTLRCDPISGHDNLYWYRRVMGKEIKFLLHFVKESKQDESGMPNNRFLAERTGGTYSTLKVQPAELEDSGVYFCASSQVGRGSYEQYFGPGTRLTVT.

V gene TRBV27 combines with J gene TRBJ2-1; 7 nucleotides agree with TRBD2. CDR3 length: 13 amino acids. The V gene end was trimmed by 11 bases and the J gene end by 5 bases; junction bases not matched to a gene: 9. CDR1 and CDR2 from the germline V gene are MNHEY and SMNVEV (reference sequence). As DNA, the CDR3 is TGTGCCTCAGGGAGACTAGCAGACAATGAGCAGTTCTTC. This gives the protein CASGRLADNEQFF.

As DNA, the CDR3 is TGTGCCAGCAGCCTACGGACTAGCGCGGAGATAGGGTCCACAGATACGCAGTATTTT. Its protein product is CASSLRTSAEIGSTDTQYF. The V and J genes are TRBV7-3 and TRBJ2-3, with 9 positions matching TRBD2. The CDR3 runs to 19 residues. V dropped 5 bases and J dropped 2; count of bases not matched to a gene: 17. Looked up from germline, CDR1 is SGHTA and CDR2 is FQGTGA.

For this clone: Within the sample, other DNA sequences also encode this same CDR3. The V call is TRBV30, the J call TRBJ2-7, with 9 bases that match TRBD1. J gave up 4 bases and V 0 bases, and 1 base lay outside the gene matches. This CDR3 has 13 residues. Germline V CDR1 and CDR2: GTSNPN, SVGIG (reference sequence). Here the CDR3 DNA reads TGTGCCTGGAGTGTCGGACAGGGGTACGAGCAGTACTTC. It is translated as CAWSVGQGYEQYF.

A note on this clone: The sample carries other DNA sequences with the same CDR3. The rearrangement joins TRBV30 to TRBJ2-3; 7 positions agree with TRBD2. The germline V gene encodes CDR1 GTSNPN and CDR2 SVGIG (reference sequence). J was trimmed by 0 bases and V by 0 bases; bases with no gene match: 3. CDR3 length: 15 residues. CDR3 residues: CAWSVGSGSTDTQYF. The CDR3 DNA is TGTGCCTGGAGTGTTGGTAGCGGGAGCACAGATACGCAGTATTTT. The full variable domain, in which reference TRBV30 and TRBJ2-3 provide the parts outside the CDR3, is SQTIHQWPATLVQPVGSPLSLECTVEGTSNPNLYWYRQAAGRGLQLLFYSVGIGQISSEVPQNLSASRPQDRQFILSSKKLLLSDSGFYLCAWSVGSGSTDTQYFGPGTRLTVL.

The chain employs TRBV27 and TRBJ1-5; 11 bases are shared with TRBD1. Losses at the gene ends were 8 bases for V and 6 bases for J; bases not matched to a gene: 6. The length of the CDR3 is 14 residues. Per germline, CDR1 MNHEY and CDR2 SMNVEV (reference sequence). CDR3 sequence: CASARTGGGQPQHF. The CDR3 DNA reads TGTGCCAGCGCAAGGACAGGGGGCGGTCAGCCCCAGCATTTT.

V gene TRBV7-2 combines with J gene TRBJ2-3; a weak D match, TRBD1 (6 bases). CDR1 SGHTA and CDR2 FQGNSA come from the germline V gene. This CDR3 is 16 amino acids long. Trimming pared 1 base from V and 2 bases from J, leaving 13 bases between. The CDR3 nucleotides read TGTGCCAGCAGCTTAGGAATGGGACAAATCACAGATACGCAGTATTTT. Protein product: CASSLGMGQITDTQYF.

The V call is TRBV15, the J call TRBJ2-1; 13 bases match TRBD2. This CDR3 spans 18 amino acids. The germline gives CDR1 LNHNV, CDR2 YYDKDF (reference sequence). Germline trimming cut 1 base from V and 5 bases from J; bases unmatched to any gene: 8. This CDR3 reads CATSRGRTSGSIHNEQFF. In nucleotides, the CDR3 is TGTGCCACCAGCAGAGGAAGGACTAGCGGGAGCATCCACAATGAGCAGTTCTTC.